This T cell receptor (beta chain) was found in a study of CD8 T cells in Susac syndrome. The CDR3 is made up of 17 amino acids. Germline CDR1 is ENHRY and CDR2 is SYGVKD. Trimming cost V 3 bases and J 4 bases, with 20 bases left between them. RNA, at roughly 0.45 to 1 ug, was reverse transcribed with random hexamers. By means of immunoSEQ multiplex PCR, TCR beta CDR3 spanning 54 Vbeta and 13 Jbeta underwent amplification. TCRdb reanalysed the immunoSEQ multiplex PCR reads using MiXCR and keeps one entry per CDR3 protein. This repertoire shows a few hundred thousand distinct CDR3 sequences, approximately 85% found once; its top ten account for 0.11%. Sequencing of TCR beta covered CD8+ and CD4+ T cells obtained from blood. TEMRA cells were FACS-enriched and CD8+ and CD4+ T cells negatively isolated.

The receptor's source is a human donor with multiple sclerosis. Sample: CD8+ T cells from PBMCs. This chain links TRBV10-3 with TRBJ2-3; a weak D match, TRBD2 (6 bases). CDR3 nucleotide sequence: TGTGCCATCAGTGAAACTAAGTCACTAGCCCCGGCAGATACGCAGTATTTT. Translated: CAISETKSLAPADTQYF.